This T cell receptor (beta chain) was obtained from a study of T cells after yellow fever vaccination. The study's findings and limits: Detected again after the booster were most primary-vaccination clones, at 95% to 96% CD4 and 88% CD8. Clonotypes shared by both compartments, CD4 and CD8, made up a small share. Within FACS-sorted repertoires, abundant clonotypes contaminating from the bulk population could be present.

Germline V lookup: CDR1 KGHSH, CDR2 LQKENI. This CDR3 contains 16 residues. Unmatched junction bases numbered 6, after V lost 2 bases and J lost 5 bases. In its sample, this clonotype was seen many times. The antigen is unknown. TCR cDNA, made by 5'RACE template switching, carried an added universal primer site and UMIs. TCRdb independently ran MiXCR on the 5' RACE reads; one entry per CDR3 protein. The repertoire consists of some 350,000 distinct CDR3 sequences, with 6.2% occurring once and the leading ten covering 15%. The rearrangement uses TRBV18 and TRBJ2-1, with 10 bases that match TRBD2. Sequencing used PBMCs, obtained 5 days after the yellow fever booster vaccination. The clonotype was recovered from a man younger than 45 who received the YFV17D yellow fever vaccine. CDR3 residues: CASSPSGLAEDNEQFF. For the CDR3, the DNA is TGTGCCAGCTCACCATCCGGACTAGCGGAAGACAATGAGCAGTTCTTC.